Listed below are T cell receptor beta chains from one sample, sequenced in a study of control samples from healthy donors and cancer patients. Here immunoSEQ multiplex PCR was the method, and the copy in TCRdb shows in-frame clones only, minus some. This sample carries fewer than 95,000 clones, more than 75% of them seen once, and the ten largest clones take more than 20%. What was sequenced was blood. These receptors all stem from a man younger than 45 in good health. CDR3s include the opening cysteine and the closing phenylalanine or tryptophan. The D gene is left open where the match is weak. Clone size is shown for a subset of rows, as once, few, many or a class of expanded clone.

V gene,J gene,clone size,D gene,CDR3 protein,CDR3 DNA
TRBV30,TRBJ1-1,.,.,CAWRAEYTEAFF,TGTGCCTGGAGGGCCGAGTACACTGAAGCTTTCTTT
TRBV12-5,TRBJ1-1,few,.,CASGLSGAEAFF,TGTGCTAGTGGTTTGTCAGGGGCTGAAGCTTTCTTT
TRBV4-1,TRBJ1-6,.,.,CASSQGPGLTGSPLHF,TGCGCCAGCAGCCAAGGACCTGGACTCACTGGTTCACCCCTCCACTTT
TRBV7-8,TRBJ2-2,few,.,CASSGGRGKNTGELFF,TGTGCCAGCAGCGGTGGGAGGGGGAAGAACACCGGGGAGCTGTTTTTT
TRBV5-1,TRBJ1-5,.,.,CASSLGDINQPQHF,TGCGCCAGCAGCTTGGGGGACATCAATCAGCCCCAGCATTTT
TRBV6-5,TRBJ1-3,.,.,CASSSQGPAGNTIYF,TGTGCCAGCAGTTCCCAGGGCCCAGCTGGAAACACCATATATTTT
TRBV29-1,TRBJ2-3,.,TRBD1,CSVSTGGDRGTDTQYF,TGCAGCGTCTCCACGGGCGGGGACAGGGGTACAGATACGCAGTATTTT
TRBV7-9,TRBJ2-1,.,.,CASSFFVQGNEQFF,TGTGCCAGCAGCTTTTTCGTTCAGGGTAATGAGCAGTTCTTC
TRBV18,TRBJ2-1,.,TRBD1,CASSPQWDRGHNEQFF,TGTGCCAGCTCACCACAGTGGGACAGGGGTCACAATGAGCAGTTCTTC
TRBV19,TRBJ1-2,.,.,CASSIPLGGGGYTF,TGTGCCAGTAGTATCCCCCTAGGGGGGGGAGGCTACACCTTC
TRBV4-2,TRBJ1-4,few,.,CASSLEIGSATNEKLFF,TGTGCCAGCAGCCTAGAAATAGGTAGTGCAACTAATGAAAAACTGTTTTTT
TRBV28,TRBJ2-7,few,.,CASSYLFGQGNYEQYF,TGTGCCAGCAGTTACTTATTTGGGCAGGGGAACTACGAGCAGTACTTC
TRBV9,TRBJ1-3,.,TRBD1,CASSVVERAGGSSGNTIYF,TGTGCCAGCAGCGTAGTAGAGCGGGCAGGGGGGAGCTCTGGAAACACCATATATTTT
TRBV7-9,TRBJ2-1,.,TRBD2,CASSFSGGASHEQFF,TGTGCCAGCAGCTTTAGCGGGGGGGCCTCCCATGAGCAGTTCTTC
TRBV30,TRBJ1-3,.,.,CAWSGGGSRNTIYF,TGTGCCTGGAGTGGTGGGGGGAGCAGAAACACCATATATTTT
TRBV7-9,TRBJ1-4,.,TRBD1,CASSLAGTGSNEKLFF,TGTGCCAGCAGCTTAGCCGGGACAGGTTCAAATGAAAAACTGTTTTTT
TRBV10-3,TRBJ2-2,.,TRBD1,CAISKTGVDTGELFF,TGTGCCATCAGTAAGACAGGGGTTGACACCGGGGAGCTGTTTTTT
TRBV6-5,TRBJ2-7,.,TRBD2,CASSYSSGGSYEQYF,TGTGCCAGCAGTTACTCGAGCGGGGGGTCGTACGAGCAGTACTTC
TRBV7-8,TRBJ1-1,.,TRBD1,CASSQGAALNTEAFF,TGTGCCAGCAGCCAGGGGGCAGCCCTGAACACTGAAGCTTTCTTT
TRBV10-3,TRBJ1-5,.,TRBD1,CAISERMTGGPNQPQHF,TGTGCCATCAGTGAGCGTATGACAGGGGGTCCCAATCAGCCCCAGCATTTT
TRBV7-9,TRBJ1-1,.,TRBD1,CASSLAKGATEAFF,TGTGCCAGCAGCTTAGCAAAGGGGGCAACTGAAGCTTTCTTT
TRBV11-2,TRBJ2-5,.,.,CASSLGSGLSSETQYF,TGTGCCAGCAGCTTAGGTTCAGGCCTTTCGTCGGAGACCCAGTACTTC
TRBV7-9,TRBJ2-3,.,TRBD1,CASSGDRGLTDTQYF,TGTGCCAGCAGCGGGGACAGGGGTTTAACAGATACGCAGTATTTT
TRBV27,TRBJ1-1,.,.,CASSFSISSTVNTEAFF,TGTGCCAGCAGTTTCTCTATATCCTCGACGGTGAACACTGAAGCTTTCTTT
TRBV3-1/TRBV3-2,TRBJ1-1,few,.,CASSRQGTNTEAFF,TGTGCCAGCAGCCGTCAGGGGACGAACACTGAAGCTTTCTTT
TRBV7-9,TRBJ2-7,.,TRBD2,CASSLAGSGGSSYEQYF,TGTGCCAGCAGCCTAGCGGGTAGCGGGGGTAGCTCCTACGAGCAGTACTTC
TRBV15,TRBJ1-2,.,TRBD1,CATSRDLNRGNGYTF,TGTGCCACCAGCAGAGATCTGAACAGGGGGAATGGCTACACCTTC
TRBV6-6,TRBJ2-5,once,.,CASSYEETQYF,TGTGCCAGCAGTTACGAAGAGACCCAGTACTTC
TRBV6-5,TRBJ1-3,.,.,CASRGLGPAGNTIYF,TGTGCCAGCAGAGGGCTGGGGCCAGCTGGAAACACCATATATTTT
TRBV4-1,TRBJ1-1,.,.,CASSQKRGMNTEAFF,TGCGCCAGCAGCCAAAAGCGGGGTATGAACACTGAAGCTTTCTTT
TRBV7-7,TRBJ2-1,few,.,CASSLTVASYDEQFF,TGTGCTAGCAGCTTAACAGTTGCTAGCTATGATGAGCAGTTCTTC
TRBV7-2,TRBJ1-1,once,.,CASSREQNTEAFF,TGTGCCAGCAGTCGGGAGCAGAACACTGAAGCTTTCTTT
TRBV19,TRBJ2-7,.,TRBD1,CASVSGTGAYEQYF,TGTGCCAGTGTATCCGGGACAGGGGCCTACGAGCAGTACTTC
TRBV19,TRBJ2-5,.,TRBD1,CASTLGQGNWETQYF,TGTGCCAGTACCCTAGGACAGGGCAACTGGGAGACCCAGTACTTC
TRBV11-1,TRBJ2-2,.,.,CASSFAPGTGELFF,TGTGCCAGCAGCTTCGCCCCAGGGACCGGGGAGCTGTTTTTT
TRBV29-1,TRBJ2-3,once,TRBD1,CSVELGTGVTDTQYF,TGCAGCGTTGAATTAGGGACAGGGGTCACAGATACGCAGTATTTT
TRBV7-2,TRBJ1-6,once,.,CASSGPNSPLHF,TGTGCCAGCAGCGGCCCGAATTCACCCCTCCACTTT
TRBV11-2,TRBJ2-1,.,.,CASSQGGAGARDEQFF,TGTGCCAGCAGCCAGGGGGGCGCAGGGGCCCGCGATGAGCAGTTCTTC
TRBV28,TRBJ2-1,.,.,CASSLGTTLYNEQFF,TGTGCCAGCAGTTTAGGGACCACGTTATACAATGAGCAGTTCTTC
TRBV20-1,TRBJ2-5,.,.,CSARGAQAQYF,TGCAGTGCTAGAGGGGCGCAGGCCCAGTACTTC
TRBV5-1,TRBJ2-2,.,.,CASSTGTPGTGELFF,TGCGCCAGCAGCACCGGGACTCCGGGCACCGGGGAGCTGTTTTTT
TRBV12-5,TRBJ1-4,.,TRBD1,CASGPEFGTGGGKLFF,TGTGCTAGTGGTCCCGAATTCGGGACAGGGGGCGGAAAACTGTTTTTT
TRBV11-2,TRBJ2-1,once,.,CASSQSGYNEQFF,TGTGCCAGCAGCCAGAGCGGGTACAATGAGCAGTTCTTC
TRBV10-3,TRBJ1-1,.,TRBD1,CAISAPDRAGTEAFF,TGTGCCATCAGTGCGCCGGACAGGGCAGGGACTGAAGCTTTCTTT
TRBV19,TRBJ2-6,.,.,CASSIGAGRIGANVLTF,TGTGCCAGTAGTATAGGGGCAGGGCGGATTGGGGCCAACGTCCTGACTTTC
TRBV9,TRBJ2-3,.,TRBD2,CASSFSLSGGADTQYF,TGTGCCAGCAGCTTCTCCCTGAGCGGGGGGGCAGATACGCAGTATTTT
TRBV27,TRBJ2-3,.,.,CASSLFTGLSGTDTQYF,TGTGCCAGCAGTTTATTCACAGGGTTGTCGGGCACAGATACGCAGTATTTT
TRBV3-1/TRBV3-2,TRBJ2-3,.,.,CASSQEGLPTTDTQYF,TGTGCCAGCAGCCAAGAGGGGCTCCCGACCACAGATACGCAGTATTTT
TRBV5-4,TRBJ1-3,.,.,CASSTQGSGNTIYF,TGTGCCAGCAGCACACAGGGATCTGGAAACACCATATATTTT
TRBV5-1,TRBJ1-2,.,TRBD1,CASSRDSRNYGYTF,TGCGCCAGCAGCAGGGACAGCAGGAACTATGGCTACACCTTC
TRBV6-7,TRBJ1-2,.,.,CASSKPGPTTNYGYTF,TGTGCCAGCAGTAAACCGGGGCCCACTACTAACTATGGCTACACCTTC
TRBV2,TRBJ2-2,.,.,CASSGLQNTGELFF,TGTGCCAGCAGTGGGCTCCAGAACACCGGGGAGCTGTTTTTT
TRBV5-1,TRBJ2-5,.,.,CASSSNPGPIRETQYF,TGCGCCAGCAGCAGTAACCCGGGACCGATAAGGGAGACCCAGTACTTC
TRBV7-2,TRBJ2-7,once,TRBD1,CASSTGTGVREQYF,TGTGCCAGCAGCACCGGGACAGGGGTACGGGAGCAGTACTTC
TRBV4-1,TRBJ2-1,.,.,CASSQPGTPSYNEQFF,TGCGCCAGCAGCCAACCCGGGACTCCCTCCTACAATGAGCAGTTCTTC
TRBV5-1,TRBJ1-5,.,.,CASSLKDQPQHF,TGCGCCAGCAGCTTGAAGGATCAGCCCCAGCATTTT
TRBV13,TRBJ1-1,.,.,CASSLGGMVTEAFF,TGTGCCAGCAGCTTAGGGGGAATGGTCACTGAAGCTTTCTTT
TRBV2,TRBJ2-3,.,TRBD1,CASRRSQGADTQYF,TGTGCCAGCAGGCGCAGTCAGGGGGCAGATACGCAGTATTTT